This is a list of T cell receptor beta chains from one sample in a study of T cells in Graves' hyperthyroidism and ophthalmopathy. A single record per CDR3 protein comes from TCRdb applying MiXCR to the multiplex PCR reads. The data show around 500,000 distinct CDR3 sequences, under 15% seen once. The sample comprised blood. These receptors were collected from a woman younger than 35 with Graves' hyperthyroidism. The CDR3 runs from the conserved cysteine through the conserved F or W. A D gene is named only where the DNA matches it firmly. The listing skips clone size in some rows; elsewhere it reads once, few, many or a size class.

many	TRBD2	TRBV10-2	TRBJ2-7	TGCGCCAGCAGTGAGTCGAGGGCTAGCGGGAGGTACGAGCAGTACTTC	CASSESRASGRYEQYF
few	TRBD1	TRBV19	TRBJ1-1	TGTGCCAGTAGTTCGGACAGGCTGTCAGCTTTCTTT	CASSSDRLSAFF
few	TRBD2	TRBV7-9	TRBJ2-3	TGTGCCAGCAGCTTACGCCAGGGAGGGTCAGATACGCAGTATTTT	CASSLRQGGSDTQYF
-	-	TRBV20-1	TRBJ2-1	TGCAGTGCTAGCCTAGTCAGCTCCTACAATGAGCAGTTCTTC	CSASLVSSYNEQFF
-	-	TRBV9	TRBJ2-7	TGTGCCAGCAGCGTAGAGCCGACTGGTTCCTACGAGCAGTACTTC	CASSVEPTGSYEQYF
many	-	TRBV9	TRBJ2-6	TGTGCCAGCAGCGCCTTCCGGGACGGATTGACTGGGGCCAACGTCCTGACTTTC	CASSAFRDGLTGANVLTF
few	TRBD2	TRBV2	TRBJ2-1	TGTGCCAGCAGCGACACGGGAGGTGACTACAATGAGCAGTTCTTC	CASSDTGGDYNEQFF
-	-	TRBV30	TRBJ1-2	TGTGCCTCTGAAGGTCAGGACACCTTC	CASEGQDTF
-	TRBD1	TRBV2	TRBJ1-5	TGTGCCAGCAGACCCGGGACAGGGGGGAATCAGCCCCAGCATTTT	CASRPGTGGNQPQHF
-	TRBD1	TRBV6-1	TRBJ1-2	TGTGCCAGCAGGGGACAGGGTGTGAGCTATGGCTACACCTTC	CASRGQGVSYGYTF
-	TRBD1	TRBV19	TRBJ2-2	TGTGCCAGTAACCCGGGACAGGGAGGACCGAACACCGGGGAGCTGTTTTTT	CASNPGQGGPNTGELFF
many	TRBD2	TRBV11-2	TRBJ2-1	TGTGCCAGCAGCTTTGTTGGTGGGATCGGGAGGGGAGGGGGTGAGCAGTTCTTC	CASSFVGGIGRGGGEQFF
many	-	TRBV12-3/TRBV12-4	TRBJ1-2	TGTGCCAGCTCGGACGGGCGCTACACCTTC	CASSDGRYTF
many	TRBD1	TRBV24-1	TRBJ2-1	TGTGCCGTCGGGACAGGGGTCGATGAGCAGTTCTTC	CAVGTGVDEQFF